Listed below are T cell receptor beta chains from one sample, sequenced in a study of blood T cell repertoires in COVID-19. Profiled with immunoSEQ multiplex PCR; TCRdb holds only in-frame clones, not every one. Counted here are more than 200,000 clones, approximately 88% occurring once; the ten biggest clones make up about 0.65%. Sequenced material: peripheral blood. All receptors derive from a human donor in a cohort sampled during active COVID-19. Each CDR3 is given with its conserved first and last residue. A D gene is named only where the DNA matches it firmly. Expanded clones are given a class, and other clones once, few, many or no size at all.

clone_size: once
d_call: NA
v_call: TRBV5-1
j_call: TRBJ2-6
cdr3_nt: TGCGCCAGCAGCTTGGCCTGGCGGGACGCCAACGTCCTGACTTTC
cdr3_aa: CASSLAWRDANVLTF

clone_size: once
d_call: NA
v_call: TRBV27
j_call: TRBJ1-1
cdr3_nt: TGTGCCAGCAGTATACGAGGGCGGTCGGGCATGAACACTGAAGCTTTCTTT
cdr3_aa: CASSIRGRSGMNTEAFF

clone_size: NA
d_call: NA
v_call: TRBV6-6
j_call: TRBJ1-2
cdr3_nt: TGTGCCAGCAGTTACTCGGGGCCTCAGGGCTATGGCTACACCTTC
cdr3_aa: CASSYSGPQGYGYTF

clone_size: NA
d_call: TRBD1
v_call: TRBV5-6
j_call: TRBJ1-2
cdr3_nt: TGTGCCAGCAGCCCCGGGACAGGGGATAACTATGGCTACACCTTC
cdr3_aa: CASSPGTGDNYGYTF

clone_size: NA
d_call: TRBD1
v_call: TRBV7-9
j_call: TRBJ1-1
cdr3_nt: TGTGCCAGCAGCCGAAGACAGGGAAGCACTGAAGCTTTCTTT
cdr3_aa: CASSRRQGSTEAFF

clone_size: NA
d_call: NA
v_call: TRBV6-2/TRBV6-3
j_call: TRBJ1-5
cdr3_nt: TGTGCCAGCAGTCTAGGGAGGCAGCCCCAGCATTTT
cdr3_aa: CASSLGRQPQHF

clone_size: NA
d_call: NA
v_call: TRBV19
j_call: TRBJ1-2
cdr3_nt: TGTGCCAGTAGTGAGGGCGGGCCTAACTATGGCTACACCTTC
cdr3_aa: CASSEGGPNYGYTF

clone_size: NA
d_call: TRBD1
v_call: TRBV30
j_call: TRBJ2-7
cdr3_nt: TGTGCCTGGATCCGGGACAGGGGGGGAACCTACGAGCAGTACTTC
cdr3_aa: CAWIRDRGGTYEQYF

clone_size: NA
d_call: NA
v_call: TRBV5-1
j_call: TRBJ2-7
cdr3_nt: TGCGCCAGCAGCCTCAGAGCCGGGAATCAGGAGCAGTACTTC
cdr3_aa: CASSLRAGNQEQYF

clone_size: once
d_call: NA
v_call: TRBV11-1
j_call: TRBJ2-1
cdr3_nt: TGTGCCAGCAGCTTAGCGGCTAGTGCTGAGCAGTTCTTC
cdr3_aa: CASSLAASAEQFF

clone_size: NA
d_call: TRBD1
v_call: TRBV5-1
j_call: TRBJ1-1
cdr3_nt: TGCGCCAGCAGCTCGGGGACAGCGAACACTGAAGCTTTCTTT
cdr3_aa: CASSSGTANTEAFF

clone_size: NA
d_call: TRBD1
v_call: TRBV13
j_call: TRBJ1-3
cdr3_nt: TGTGCCAGCAGCTCGGGACAGGGGTCTCCGGGAAACACCATATATTTT
cdr3_aa: CASSSGQGSPGNTIYF

clone_size: NA
d_call: NA
v_call: TRBV7-8
j_call: TRBJ1-1
cdr3_nt: TGTGCCAGCAGCGGCCGGGATCACACTGAAGCTTTCTTT
cdr3_aa: CASSGRDHTEAFF

clone_size: NA
d_call: TRBD1
v_call: TRBV28
j_call: TRBJ1-2
cdr3_nt: TGTGCCAGCAGTCTCCCCGGACAGGGACCGACTAACTATGGCTACACCTTC
cdr3_aa: CASSLPGQGPTNYGYTF

clone_size: NA
d_call: NA
v_call: TRBV6-5
j_call: TRBJ2-7
cdr3_nt: TGTGCCAGCAGTCAAACCCCGGACAGAACCTACGAGCAGTACTTC
cdr3_aa: CASSQTPDRTYEQYF

clone_size: NA
d_call: TRBD2
v_call: TRBV7-8
j_call: TRBJ2-7
cdr3_nt: TGTGCCAGCAGCTTAGGGGGGGGGACCGAGCAGTACTTC
cdr3_aa: CASSLGGGTEQYF

clone_size: NA
d_call: NA
v_call: TRBV5-1
j_call: TRBJ1-1
cdr3_nt: TGCGCCAGCAGCTTGGCCGAAAACTTCAACACTGAAGCTTTCTTT
cdr3_aa: CASSLAENFNTEAFF

clone_size: NA
d_call: NA
v_call: TRBV5-4
j_call: TRBJ1-2
cdr3_nt: TGTGCCAGCAGCTTTAAAGGGGGCTATGGCTACACCTTC
cdr3_aa: CASSFKGGYGYTF

clone_size: once
d_call: NA
v_call: TRBV19
j_call: TRBJ1-2
cdr3_nt: TGTGCCAGTAGTAACCAAGGCGGGGCTAACTATGGCTACACCTTC
cdr3_aa: CASSNQGGANYGYTF

clone_size: NA
d_call: NA
v_call: TRBV4-2
j_call: TRBJ1-1
cdr3_nt: TGTGCCAGCAGCCGGCCCGTTGAAATGCCTGAAGCTTTCTTT
cdr3_aa: CASSRPVEMPEAFF

clone_size: NA
d_call: NA
v_call: TRBV21-1
j_call: TRBJ2-7
cdr3_nt: TGTGCCAGCAGCAAAGTTTGCGGGACAGGGGTATACGAGCAGTACTTC
cdr3_aa: CASSKVCGTGVYEQYF

clone_size: NA
d_call: TRBD2
v_call: TRBV10-2
j_call: TRBJ2-3
cdr3_nt: TGCGCCAGCAGGCGGGGGAATCGGGCAGATACGCAGTATTTT
cdr3_aa: CASRRGNRADTQYF

clone_size: NA
d_call: TRBD1
v_call: TRBV18
j_call: TRBJ2-6
cdr3_nt: TGTGCCAGCTCACTCCGACAGGGGGCCGGGGCCAACGTCCTGACTTTC
cdr3_aa: CASSLRQGAGANVLTF

clone_size: NA
d_call: TRBD2
v_call: TRBV18
j_call: TRBJ2-7
cdr3_nt: TGTGCCAGCTCACCCTACGGTAGGGCGGGAGGGGAATCCTACGAGCAGTACTTC
cdr3_aa: CASSPYGRAGGESYEQYF

clone_size: NA
d_call: NA
v_call: TRBV7-2
j_call: TRBJ1-5
cdr3_nt: TGTGCCAGCACCCAAGGGGCCGGGCCCCAGCATTTT
cdr3_aa: CASTQGAGPQHF